This TCR beta chain was documented in a study of OX40 agonist ivuxolimab in advanced cancers. Study conclusions and caveats: In the expanded peripheral T cells, antigen specificity was never determined.

Some clones are missing from TCRdb's copy, which holds only in-frame ones; the method was immunoSEQ multiplex PCR. The sample records about 50,000 clones, roughly nine tenths being singletons. Trimming pared 5 bases from V and 7 bases from J, leaving 14 bases between. The CDR3 is 13 residues long. The V gene's germline CDR1 is SGHAT and CDR2 FQNNGV. For this clone: What it binds is unknown.

The TCR was taken from an adult with an advanced solid tumor such as melanoma, head and neck, liver or kidney cancer. The sequenced sample was CD4+ or CD8+ T cells sorted from blood, obtained in a trial of the OX40 agonist ivuxolimab. This chain uses TRBV11-2 with TRBJ1-2; a possible D gene is TRBD1 (6 bases). CDR3 DNA: TGTGCCAGCAGCCCACAGGGAATCTCTGGCTACACCTTC. As protein: CASSPQGISGYTF.